The 30 T cell receptor beta chains below were found in one sample sequenced in a study of vaccination effects on CD4 cells after COVID-19. Antigen-specific CD4+ T cells were expanded with viral peptide pools in the ViraFEST assay before sequencing. Investigators separated out CD4+ T cells once less than 11 days of culture had passed. Neither prior SARS-CoV-2 infection nor positive nucleocapsid antibodies were present in the vaccine recipients. Sequencing was performed with immunoSEQ multiplex PCR; in TCRdb, only in-frame clones are kept and a portion is missing. The sample has over 20,000 clones, less than 80% seen once. These receptors have no known antigen. This material consisted of CD4+ T cells from PBMCs cultured with SARS-CoV-2 spike peptides, taken before COVID-19 vaccination. These receptor sequences come from a human donor who received a COVID-19 vaccine.

The chain carries TRBV6-4 and TRBJ2-2, with 9 bases aligning to TRBD2. V gave up 4 bases and J gave up 4 bases; unmatched junction bases: 7. This CDR3 is 16 amino acids long. Germline CDR1 reads MRHNA; CDR2 reads SNTAGT. CDR3 in amino acids: CASSVLLAGTTGELFF. CDR3 DNA sequence: TGTGCCAGCAGTGTTTTGCTAGCGGGAACCACCGGGGAGCTGTTTTTT.

J is TRBJ2-5 and V is TRBV24-1; 11 bases align to TRBD2. The germline V gene encodes CDR1 KGHDR and CDR2 SFDVKD. The CDR3 has 19 residues. V was pared by 1 base and J by 4 bases, with 13 bases of the junction left unmatched. CDR3 nucleotide sequence: TGTGCCACCAGTGATTTTACTTCGTCTAGCGGGGGGTACGTAGAGACCCAGTACTTC. Its translation: CATSDFTSSSGGYVETQYF.

There are a few counts of this clone. The chain has TRBV18 and TRBJ1-6, with D tentatively TRBD1 (5 bases). Trimming took off 4 bases at V and 7 bases at J, with 14 bases between the two ends. The CDR3 spans 15 residues. Germline V gene sequence: CDR1 KGHSH, CDR2 LQKENI. The CDR3 is CASSLSKQENSPLHF. The CDR3, as DNA: TGTGCCAGCTCACTCTCAAAACAGGAAAATTCACCCCTCCACTTT.

The chain links TRBV5-1 to TRBJ2-1; D is ambiguous. The CDR3 consists of 16 residues. The germline gives CDR1 SGHRS, CDR2 YFSETQ. The V gene lost 1 base and the J gene lost 0 bases, with 11 bases spanning the gap. The CDR3 nucleotides read TGCGCCAGCAGCTTGCCGGGCGCGAGCTCCTACAATGAGCAGTTCTTC. Encoded protein: CASSLPGASSYNEQFF. Based on the CDR3 plus reference TRBV5-1 and TRBJ2-1, the full variable domain is KAGVTQTPRYLIKTRGQQVTLSCSPISGHRSVSWYQQTPGQGLQFLFEYFSETQRNKGNFPGRFSGRQFSNSRSEMNVSTLELGDSALYLCASSLPGASSYNEQFFGPGTRLTVL.

V is TRBV5-4 and J is TRBJ2-2; D might be TRBD2 (6 bases). V was shortened by 6 bases and J by 7 bases, with 13 bases between the two germline ends. Germline V gives CDR1 SGHNT, CDR2 YYREEE (reference sequence). The CDR3 loop spans 13 amino acids. The CDR3: CASKKPGSGELFF. As DNA, the CDR3 is TGTGCCAGCAAAAAACCCGGGAGCGGGGAGCTGTTTTTT.

The rearrangement uses TRBV5-4 and TRBJ2-3; TRBD2 agrees at 9 bases. V trimming: 0 bases; J trimming: 4 bases; junction bases outside the gene matches: 6. The length of the CDR3 is 16 residues. Germline V gene data show CDR1 as SGHNT and CDR2 as YYREEE (reference sequence). The CDR3 spells CASSLVRGGAADTQYF. Here the CDR3 DNA reads TGTGCCAGCAGCTTGGTCCGCGGGGGGGCCGCAGATACGCAGTATTTT.

J is TRBJ1-2 and V is TRBV7-2, with D perhaps TRBD1 (5 bases). Per germline, CDR1 SGHTA and CDR2 FQGNSA. CDR3 length: 14 residues. V lost 0 bases and J 2 bases, leaving 7 bases between the germline ends. CDR3 protein: CASSLATANYGYTF. The CDR3 DNA follows: TGTGCCAGCAGCTTAGCGACAGCGAACTATGGCTACACCTTC. The full variable domain, with the rest looked up from reference TRBV7-2 and TRBJ1-2, is GAGVSQSPSNKVTEKGKDVELRCDPISGHTALYWYRQSLGQGLEFLIYFQGNSAPDKSGLPSDRFSAERTGGSVSTLTIQRTQQEDSAVYLCASSLATANYGYTFGSGTRLTVV.

The chain is built from TRBV19 and TRBJ2-5; 8 bases are shared with TRBD2. Germline V lookup: CDR1 LNHDA, CDR2 SQIVND (reference sequence). The CDR3 runs 13 residues. J lost 4 bases, V lost 6 bases, and 4 bases had no gene match. This CDR3 reads CASRAGVLETQYF. In DNA, the CDR3 is TGTGCCAGTAGAGCGGGAGTACTAGAGACCCAGTACTTC.

This chain connects TRBV5-5 to TRBJ1-5; possible D gene TRBD1, 6 bases. From germline, CDR1 is SGHKS and CDR2 YYEKEE (reference sequence). V shed 5 bases and J shed 4 bases, with 19 bases lying between them. The CDR3 is 16 residues long. The CDR3 sequence: CASRAAGVRSNQPQHF. As DNA, the CDR3 is TGTGCCAGCAGGGCTGCAGGGGTACGCTCGAATCAGCCCCAGCATTTT.

This rearrangement joins TRBV15 to TRBJ2-5; a possible D gene is TRBD2 (6 bases). The V end lost 1 base, the J end lost 2 bases, and 14 bases lay between the germline ends. This CDR3 is built from 16 residues. Germline V gene lookup returns CDR1 LNHNV and CDR2 YYDKDF (reference sequence). Here the CDR3 DNA reads TGTGCCACCAGCAGAGGACCGGACGGGGGTCAAGAGACCCAGTACTTC. Amino acid sequence: CATSRGPDGGQETQYF.

The V and J genes are TRBV27 and TRBJ1-1; D is undetermined. Trimming stripped 5 bases from V and 3 bases from J, with 10 bases between. The CDR3 length is 13 residues. CDR1 is MNHEY, CDR2 SMNVEV, per germline (reference sequence). As DNA, the CDR3 is TGTGCCAGCAGTCAAGGGTTGTACACTGAAGCTTTCTTT. It yields the protein CASSQGLYTEAFF.

V usage is TRBV6-5 and J usage is TRBJ2-3; D possibly matches TRBD1 or TRBD2 (5 bases each). This CDR3 is 16 amino acids long. The V end lost 0 bases, the J end lost 3 bases, and 13 bases lay between the germline ends. The germline V gene has CDR1 MNHEY and CDR2 SVGAGI. CDR3 nucleotides: TGTGCCAGCAGTTACTCGATGGGGGTTGGGACAGATACGCAGTATTTT. Encoded protein: CASSYSMGVGTDTQYF.

V usage is TRBV11-2 and J usage is TRBJ1-2, with 9 bases aligning to TRBD1. Per the germline V gene, CDR1 is SGHAT and CDR2 is FQNNGV. With V trimmed by 1 base and J by 8 bases, 8 bases remained unmatched. The CDR3 is 15 residues long. The CDR3 DNA is TGTGCCAGCAGCTTAGGGGCGGGACAGGGACAAGGCTACACCTTC. Amino acid sequence: CASSLGAGQGQGYTF.

This sequence joins TRBV30 and TRBJ2-1; 12 positions match TRBD2. This CDR3 comprises 16 residues. CDR1 GTSNPN and CDR2 SVGIG come from the germline V gene (reference sequence). With 3 bases clipped from V and 8 bases from J, the junction kept 11 bases outside the gene matches. CDR3 nucleotides: TGTGCCTGGAGCACCGTACCTAGCGGGGGGGTCCATGAGCAGTTCTTC. It codes for CAWSTVPSGGVHEQFF.

The V and J genes are TRBV11-2 and TRBJ1-2; D remains ambiguous. V was cut by 4 bases and J by 4 bases, with 13 bases left in between. Germline assignment: CDR1 SGHAT and CDR2 FQNNGV. The CDR3 runs to 14 residues. The chain's CDR3 is CASSYMLGSYGYTF. Here the CDR3 DNA reads TGTGCCAGCAGCTACATGCTTGGCAGCTATGGCTACACCTTC.

The chain carries TRBV7-2 and TRBJ1-2, with 8 positions matching TRBD1. V gave up 6 bases and J gave up 8 bases; unmatched junction bases: 8. Germline V lookup: CDR1 SGHTA, CDR2 FQGNSA. The CDR3 sequence is 13 residues long. In nucleotides, the CDR3 is TGTGCCAGCAGACTTGACAGGGGTAAAGGCTACACCTTC. It encodes CASRLDRGKGYTF.

This chain uses TRBV7-7 with TRBJ2-3, with D perhaps matching TRBD1 or TRBD2 (5 bases each). This CDR3 has 15 residues. Germline V gene sequence: CDR1 SSHAT, CDR2 FNYEAQ (reference sequence). Between the trimmed V and J ends, which lost 8 bases and 0 bases, there was a span of 15 bases. The CDR3 sequence is CASASGTSSTDTQYF. CDR3 bases: TGTGCCAGCGCCTCCGGGACCTCTAGCACAGATACGCAGTATTTT.

This rearrangement joins TRBV21-1 to TRBJ1-6; the table assigns TRBD1, which was not confirmed against the DNA. TRBV21-1 is a known pseudogene. The CDR3 has 15 amino acids. The CDR3 reads CASSDGDRGGSPLHF. The CDR3 DNA is TGTGCCAGCAGCGACGGGGACAGGGGGGGTTCACCCCTCCACTTT.

CDR3 bases: TGTGCCAGTAGTATCTGGCTAGCGGGGGGTTCCACAGATACGCAGTATTTT. The encoded protein is CASSIWLAGGSTDTQYF. The chain carries TRBV19 and TRBJ2-3; 11 nucleotides line up with TRBD2. The germline V gene encodes CDR1 LNHDA and CDR2 SQIVND (reference sequence). There are 17 residues in the CDR3. V was pared by 3 bases and J by 2 bases, with 7 bases of the junction left unmatched.

The rearrangement joins TRBV6-5 to TRBJ1-3, with D hard to call. The CDR3 spans 15 residues. Germline-derived CDR1 and CDR2 are MNHEY and SVGAGI. Trimming pared 6 bases from V and 0 bases from J, leaving 12 bases between. CDR3 residues: CASSRPKDSGNTIYF. As DNA, the CDR3 is TGTGCCAGCAGCCGCCCCAAAGACTCTGGAAACACCATATATTTT.

This clone occurred a few times. The chain links TRBV14 to TRBJ1-1, with TRBD1 matching over 9 bases. Germline lookup yields CDR1 SGHDN and CDR2 FVKESK. This CDR3 spans 14 amino acids. The trim removed 4 bases at V and 10 bases at J, leaving 10 bases unmatched. Here the CDR3 DNA reads TGTGCCAGCAGCCCTCACAGGGGGCAAGCAGGAGCTTTCTTT. It is translated as CASSPHRGQAGAFF.

This chain uses TRBV11-2 with TRBJ2-1; D might be TRBD1 or TRBD2, each matching 5 bases. CDR1 and CDR2 (germline): SGHAT, FQNNGV. CDR3 length: 16 amino acids. Between the trimmed V and J ends, which lost 1 base and 9 bases, there was a span of 19 bases. The CDR3 DNA is TGTGCCAGCAGCTTAGGCAGGGTACTAGATATAGGTGAGCAGTTCTTC. This gives the protein CASSLGRVLDIGEQFF. Filled out from reference TRBV11-2 and TRBJ2-1, the complete variable domain reads EAGVAQSPRYKIIEKRQSVAFWCNPISGHATLYWYQQILGQGPKLLIQFQNNGVVDDSQLPKDRFSAERLKGVDSTLKIQPAKLEDSAVYLCASSLGRVLDIGEQFFGPGTRLTVL.

The chain joins TRBV29-1 to TRBJ1-2, with D possibly TRBD1 on 5 matching bases. This CDR3 comprises 12 residues. Per the germline V gene, CDR1 is SQVTM and CDR2 is ANQGSEA. V was shortened by 7 bases and J by 4 bases, with 13 bases between the two germline ends. DNA of the CDR3: TGCAGCGGTATCTTAGGGGTCTATGGCTACACCTTC. It translates to CSGILGVYGYTF.

The rearrangement uses TRBV6-5 and TRBJ2-7; a weak D match, TRBD2 (7 bases). This CDR3 has 15 residues. V was pared by 8 bases and J by 7 bases, with 24 bases between. CDR1 and CDR2 from the germline V gene are MNHEY and SVGAGI. The CDR3 DNA follows: TGTGCCAGCCGGATGGGGGGGACCGGAGGGGGAGAGCAGTACTTC. Translating it yields CASRMGGTGGGEQYF.

This chain uses TRBV29-1 with TRBJ2-1; D might be TRBD1 or TRBD2, each matching 5 bases. Per germline, CDR1 SQVTM and CDR2 ANQGSEA. This CDR3 region has 14 residues. Between the trimmed V and J ends, which lost 4 bases and 0 bases, there was a span of 10 bases. CDR3 in DNA: TGCAGCGTTGGGGACGCTAGCTCCTACAATGAGCAGTTCTTC. Its protein is CSVGDASSYNEQFF.

The chain has TRBV11-2 and TRBJ1-3; no firm D call. Germline V gene data show CDR1 as SGHAT and CDR2 as FQNNGV. V was pared by 3 bases and J by 0 bases, with 9 bases between. The CDR3 sequence is 15 residues long. The CDR3, as DNA: TGTGCCAGCAGCTTCACTATGAGCTCTGGAAACACCATATATTTT. Its protein product is CASSFTMSSGNTIYF. Full variable domain (missing parts from reference TRBV11-2 and TRBJ1-3): EAGVAQSPRYKIIEKRQSVAFWCNPISGHATLYWYQQILGQGPKLLIQFQNNGVVDDSQLPKDRFSAERLKGVDSTLKIQPAKLEDSAVYLCASSFTMSSGNTIYFGEGSWLTVV.

The chain joins TRBV19 to TRBJ2-2, with D perhaps TRBD1 (6 bases). V lost 4 bases and J lost 0, with 12 bases in between. Germline CDR1 is LNHDA and CDR2 is SQIVND (reference sequence). The CDR3 contains 16 residues. The CDR3 DNA sequence: TGTGCCAGTAGTAGAGGGCCAGGGGCGAACACCGGGGAGCTGTTTTTT. It translates to CASSRGPGANTGELFF.

This clone was detected only a few times. The chain combines TRBV5-4 with TRBJ2-1; 8 bases line up with TRBD2. CDR1 is SGHNT and CDR2 is YYREEE in the germline V gene (reference sequence). Trimming took 5 bases from V and 1 from J; bases not matched to a gene: 2. The CDR3 runs 14 residues. In DNA form, the CDR3 reads TGTGCCAGCAGTCTAGCGGGTTCCTACAATGAGCAGTTCTTC. The encoded protein is CASSLAGSYNEQFF.

Comment on this clone: This sample also contains other DNA sequences that code for the same CDR3. This chain uses TRBV5-4 with TRBJ2-3, with D possibly being TRBD1 (5 bases). Germline CDR1 SGHNT, CDR2 YYREEE (reference sequence). V lost 1 base and J 3 bases, leaving 9 bases between the germline ends. The CDR3 has 14 amino acids. CDR3 coding DNA: TGTGCCAGCAGCTTGCAAGGGGCTACAGATACGCAGTATTTT. Translated: CASSLQGATDTQYF. Full variable domain (rest looked up from reference TRBV5-4 and TRBJ2-3): ETGVTQSPTHLIKTRGQQVTLRCSSQSGHNTVSWYQQALGQGPQFIFQYYREEENGRGNFPPRFSGLQFPNYSSELNVNALELDDSALYLCASSLQGATDTQYFGPGTRLTVL.

The V and J genes are TRBV7-6 and TRBJ2-2; D tentatively fits TRBD1 or TRBD2 (5 bases each). V lost 8 bases and J lost 4, with 17 bases in between. Germline CDR1 is SGHVS and CDR2 is FNYEAQ. CDR3 length: 15 amino acids. The CDR3 DNA follows: TGTGCCAGCGGCGCACGGGGCACGATCACCGGGGAGCTGTTTTTT. Protein sequence: CASGARGTITGELFF.